The rows below give T cell receptor beta chains drawn from one sample of a study of radiotherapy plus CTLA-4 blockade in lung cancer. Clones were read by immunoSEQ multiplex PCR, and TCRdb kept only the in-frame ones, dropping some. The profile shows tens of thousands of clones, around 77% of them singletons. The sample in question was peripheral blood, obtained from a patient treated with radiotherapy plus ipilimumab. The receptors were sampled from a human donor with non-small cell lung cancer whose response to radiotherapy plus ipilimumab could not be evaluated. CDR3s leave out the opening cysteine and the closing phenylalanine or tryptophan.

V gene	J gene	CDR3 protein
TRBV6-5	TRBJ2-2	ASSYSRRRTGELF
TRBV7-2	TRBJ2-3	ASNLELLAGITDTQY
TRBV27	TRBJ1-4	ASKPLQGGEKLF
TRBV5-1	TRBJ2-5	ASSLEGRRYQETQY
TRBV9	TRBJ2-7	ASSVSGQGAGEQY
TRBV29-1	TRBJ2-7	SVRSSYEQY
TRBV9	TRBJ2-2	ASSGEELF
TRBV6-5	TRBJ2-7	ASSYRGGYEQY
TRBV19	TRBJ1-2	ASRPSGAGSNYGYT
TRBV2	TRBJ1-4	ASTQNRGNEKLF
TRBV28	TRBJ2-1	ASSPSSGGNEQF
TRBV5-1	TRBJ2-2	ASSRQIDGGIDGELF
TRBV6-5	TRBJ2-1	ASMGGGGYNEQF
TRBV5-6	TRBJ2-1	ASSNTRDLGLWNEQF
TRBV5-6	TRBJ2-5	ASSLKGGGLGGQY
TRBV7-9	TRBJ1-5	ASSQNGIQPQH
TRBV28	TRBJ2-7	ASRRQATGYEQY
TRBV30	TRBJ1-1	AWSLGSYTEAF
TRBV7-2	TRBJ1-2	ASSSSGVVNYGYT
TRBV5-6	TRBJ1-2	ASSLERDYGYT
TRBV7-3	TRBJ2-3	ASSLTGGSDTQY
TRBV28	TRBJ1-1	ASSSTGWATEAF
TRBV6-6	TRBJ1-1	AIRGQTNTEAF
TRBV6-5	TRBJ1-2	ASSSPLGSGYT
TRBV30	TRBJ2-1	AWSKGGAGNEQF
TRBV9	TRBJ2-3	ASSANPTGSGGSDTQY
TRBV6-1	TRBJ2-6	ATTGQGSGANVLT
TRBV6-6	TRBJ2-5	ATSTSGSETQY
TRBV7-2	TRBJ2-5	ASISGGAFGETQY
TRBV29-1	TRBJ1-1	SVKISDTEAF
TRBV27	TRBJ2-1	ASSLDSGGDYNEQF
TRBV5-1	TRBJ2-1	ASNQGLDNEQF
TRBV18	TRBJ2-3	ASSPSGTTDTQY
TRBV2	TRBJ2-3	ASTPTSGRADTQY
TRBV19	TRBJ1-3	ASSLPTGGKGNTIY
TRBV9	TRBJ2-7	ASSSPGGQGGFEQY
TRBV5-1	.	ASSLVGVVETQY
TRBV9	TRBJ1-1	ASSVGGAVNTEAF
TRBV28	TRBJ2-1	ASSRGSLSYNEQF
TRBV5-1	TRBJ2-5	ASSPGVAGGPETQY
TRBV6-5	TRBJ2-7	ASRGNTYEQY
TRBV25-1	TRBJ1-1	ASTTGGLRTEAF
TRBV11-2	TRBJ2-7	ASSLVGTGGEQY
TRBV28	TRBJ2-7	ASSLLAGRYEQY
TRBV19	TRBJ1-5	ASSSELRGGQPQH
TRBV7-2	.	ASSFRDTGSYEQY
TRBV6-5	TRBJ1-2	ASSYTSASGDRGYT
TRBV7-3	TRBJ2-1	ASSLRAGGLLDNEQF
TRBV5-6	TRBJ2-1	ASSSVAGGSMDEQF
TRBV14	TRBJ1-1	ASSQDLVRATEAF
TRBV18	TRBJ1-5	ASAPGQGVYSNQPQH
TRBV27	TRBJ1-2	ASSGTGYGYT
TRBV4-1	TRBJ1-5	ASSQRGDSLNQPQH
TRBV30	TRBJ1-4	AWSPGPTGDEKLF
TRBV30	TRBJ2-7	ASTTGYLYEQY
TRBV9	TRBJ1-2	ASSGGLVVNYGYT
TRBV6-1	TRBJ2-1	ASSELLAGGYNEQF
TRBV23-1	TRBJ2-5	ASSHGVMEGGEETQY
TRBV18	TRBJ1-1	ASSNLGRGRTEAF